This T cell receptor beta chain derives from a study of cytomegalovirus exposure and HLA in healthy donors. On this clone itself: Its antigen is undetermined.

Overall study results and limits: Later on, an analysis tied under 20,000 TCR beta sequences to HLA alleles at 0.05 false discovery rate. Follow-up analysis later connected one missense variant in DCLRE1C with trimming of TCR beta V- and J-genes. The study flagged about 150 TCR beta chains as cytomegalovirus-associated.

Researchers ran the PCR with 60 Vbeta and 13 Jbeta primers. TCRdb's copy holds only in-frame clones and misses some; the assay was immunoSEQ multiplex PCR. The sample contains approximately 160,000 clones, approximately 84% of which appear only once. V was pared by 0 bases and J by 1 base, with 17 bases between. Germline CDR1 is SGHRS and CDR2 is YFSETQ. The CDR3 consists of 17 residues. Material for sequencing was PBMCs. The chain employs TRBV5-1 and TRBJ2-7; maybe TRBD1 (6 bases). The origin of this receptor is a girl aged 10-17 years in good health and CMV-seropositive. CDR3 amino acids: CASSLGRSGATSYEQYF. DNA for the CDR3: TGCGCCAGCAGCTTGGGAAGGTCAGGGGCAACTTCCTACGAGCAGTACTTC.